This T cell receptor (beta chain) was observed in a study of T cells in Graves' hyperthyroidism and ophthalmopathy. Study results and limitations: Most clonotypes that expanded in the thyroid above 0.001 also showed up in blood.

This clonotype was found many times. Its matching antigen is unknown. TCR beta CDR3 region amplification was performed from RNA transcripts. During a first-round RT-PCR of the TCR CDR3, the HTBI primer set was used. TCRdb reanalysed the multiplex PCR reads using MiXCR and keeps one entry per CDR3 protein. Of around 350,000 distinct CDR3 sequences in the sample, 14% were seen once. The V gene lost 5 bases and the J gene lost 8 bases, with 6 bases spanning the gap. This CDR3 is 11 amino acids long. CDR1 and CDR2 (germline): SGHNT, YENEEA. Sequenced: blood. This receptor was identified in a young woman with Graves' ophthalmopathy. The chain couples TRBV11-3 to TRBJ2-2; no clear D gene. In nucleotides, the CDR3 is TGTGCCAGCAGCCCCTCGGGGGAGCTGTTTTTT. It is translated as CASSPSGELFF.